A single sample gave rise to the 28 T cell receptor beta chains below, sequenced in a study of monozygotic twins with inflammatory bowel disease. From its re-call of the 5' RACE reads, TCRdb lists each CDR3 protein once, without DNA. Its clone listing holds 150,000 to 200,000 distinct CDR3 sequences. Sequenced sample: blood. All receptors derive from a human donor with ulcerative colitis or Crohn's disease, or a healthy co-twin of an affected twin (not recorded which).

The genes are TRBV9 and TRBJ2-2; the D call from TCRdb, TRBD2, cannot be confirmed without DNA. Germline loops: CDR1 SGDLS, CDR2 YYNGEE. The CDR3 runs 15 residues. The CDR3 loop reads CASSVAQGRSGELFF.

The chain employs TRBV28 and TRBJ1-4; TCRdb gives TRBD1 as the D gene, but with no DNA this cannot be confirmed. Germline V gene data show CDR1 as MDHEN and CDR2 as SYDVKM. This CDR3 has 14 amino acids. The chain's CDR3 is CASSFYQGVEKLFF.

The J gene is TRBJ2-5, the V gene TRBV20-1; TCRdb outputs TRBD2, but without DNA this stays unchecked. CDR1 is DFQATT and CDR2 is SNEGSKA in the germline V gene (reference sequence). The CDR3 runs to 17 residues. The CDR3 spells CSAKPLAGGPEGETQYF.

The chain couples TRBV29-1 to TRBJ1-5; TCRdb's assignment of TRBD1 cannot be checked, as there is no DNA. CDR1 and CDR2 from the germline V gene are SQVTM and ANQGSEA. The CDR3 runs 14 residues. CDR3 sequence reads: CSAQGQGRDQPQHF. Combining the CDR3 with reference TRBV29-1 and TRBJ1-5 gives the whole variable domain SAVISQKPSRDICQRGTSLTIQCQVDSQVTMMFWYRQQPGQSLTLIATANQGSEATYESGFVIDKFPISRPNLTFSTLTVSNMSPEDSSIYLCSAQGQGRDQPQHFGDGTRLSIL.

The chain links TRBV20-1 to TRBJ2-7. This CDR3 spans 11 amino acids. Germline values: CDR1 DFQATT, CDR2 SNEGSKA (reference sequence). CDR3 sequence: CSAIEEYEQYF.

V and J are TRBV6-5 and TRBJ2-5. Looked up from germline, CDR1 is MNHEY and CDR2 is SVGAGI. There are 13 residues in the CDR3. The CDR3 is CASSPRGQETQYF.

The CDR3 here is CSASRSSGFETQYF. The chain carries TRBV20-1 and TRBJ2-5; TCRdb reports TRBD2, a call that lacks DNA to check it against. Germline loops: CDR1 DFQATT, CDR2 SNEGSKA (reference sequence). The CDR3 covers 14 residues.

The chain employs TRBV6-2 or TRBV6-3 and TRBJ2-7. Germline V gene lookup returns CDR1 MNHEY and CDR2 SVGEGT. This CDR3 region has 15 residues. The CDR3 sequence: CASRSDGRSSYEQYF.

The CDR3 here is CASSLWQGAGKGTEAFF. The chain uses TRBV7-6 and TRBJ1-1; the D call of TRBD1 rests on TCRdb alone, since no DNA is present to check it. The CDR3 loop spans 17 amino acids. Germline V CDR1 and CDR2: SGHVS, FNYEAQ.

CDR3 protein: CATSRDRADNQPQHF. This rearrangement joins TRBV15 to TRBJ1-5; the D call of TRBD1 rests on TCRdb alone, since no DNA is present to check it. The CDR3 is 15 residues long. Per germline, CDR1 LNHNV and CDR2 YYDKDF (reference sequence).

This chain connects TRBV20-1 to TRBJ2-7; TCRdb designates TRBD2, a call that cannot be tested without DNA. The CDR3 sequence is 17 residues long. CDR1 and CDR2 (germline): DFQATT, SNEGSKA (reference sequence). CDR3 sequence: CSARAYGLAGGPNEQYF.

The chain links TRBV24-1 to TRBJ2-2; the D gene TCRdb calls, TRBD2, cannot be checked with no DNA. CDR1 and CDR2 (germline): KGHDR, SFDVKD. This CDR3 has 17 amino acids. CDR3: CATSDPGTSGYTGELFF.

The rearrangement uses TRBV18 and TRBJ2-1; TCRdb selects TRBD2, and the lack of DNA leaves this call unchecked. The V gene's germline CDR1 is KGHSH and CDR2 LQKENI. This CDR3 comprises 14 residues. This CDR3 reads CASSPGLAGLKQFF.

The chain carries TRBV27 and TRBJ2-5; the TCRdb call, TRBD1, lacks DNA for checking. CDR3 length: 13 residues. CDR1 and CDR2 from the germline V gene are MNHEY and SMNVEV (reference sequence). CDR3 in amino acids: CASSRALGETQYF.

The V and J genes are TRBV19 and TRBJ2-1; as DNA is missing, the TRBD1 call by TCRdb cannot be tested. This CDR3 spans 15 amino acids. CDR1 is LNHDA and CDR2 is SQIVND in the germline V gene (reference sequence). The CDR3: CASMFGTGLNNEQFF.

The chain combines TRBV15 with TRBJ1-1; TCRdb indicates TRBD1, and absent DNA this call remains unverified. Germline V CDR1 and CDR2: LNHNV, YYDKDF (reference sequence). This CDR3 comprises 15 residues. The CDR3 sequence: CATSSAGAPNTEAFF.

This chain uses TRBV7-3 with TRBJ2-5; TCRdb's assignment of TRBD2 cannot be checked, as there is no DNA. The CDR3 is 15 residues long. Germline-derived CDR1 and CDR2 are SGHTA and FQGTGA. The CDR3 loop reads CASSLEGFSGETQYF.

J is TRBJ2-7 and V is TRBV3-1. Germline CDR1 and CDR2: LGHDT and YNNKEL (reference sequence). CDR3 length: 11 amino acids. This CDR3 reads CASSQDHEQYF.

The chain recombines TRBV24-1 with TRBJ2-1. CDR1 is KGHDR, CDR2 SFDVKD, per germline. The CDR3 is 13 amino acids. The CDR3 here is CATSDFDNNEQFF.

The chain carries TRBV7-8 and TRBJ2-5; TCRdb outputs TRBD1, but without DNA this stays unchecked. This CDR3 comprises 15 residues. Germline CDR1 reads SGHVS; CDR2 reads FQNEAQ. CDR3 loop: CASSPEGVQIETQYF.

CDR3 region: CSARQTGTEAFF. This chain links TRBV20-1 with TRBJ1-1; the D gene TCRdb calls, TRBD1, cannot be checked with no DNA. This CDR3 is 12 amino acids long. Germline V gives CDR1 DFQATT, CDR2 SNEGSKA (reference sequence).

CDR3 residues: CAISDQGAENTEAFF. V gene TRBV10-3 combines with J gene TRBJ1-1; the D gene TCRdb calls, TRBD1, cannot be checked with no DNA. The CDR3 contains 15 residues. Germline-derived CDR1 and CDR2 are ENHRY and SYGVKD.

The rearrangement links TRBV19 to TRBJ1-2. Per the germline V gene, CDR1 is LNHDA and CDR2 is SQIVND (reference sequence). The length of the CDR3 is 14 residues. CDR3 region: CASIRSLGNYGYTF.

The rearrangement joins TRBV9 to TRBJ1-6; TCRdb lists TRBD1, though no DNA is available to test this call. The CDR3 is 17 amino acids. Per the germline V gene, CDR1 is SGDLS and CDR2 is YYNGEE. CDR3 in amino acids: CASSAQRGGRANSPLHF.

J is TRBJ1-3 and V is TRBV6-5; TCRdb's D call, TRBD1, is unchecked because there is no DNA. In germline, CDR1 is MNHEY, CDR2 SVGAGI. There are 14 residues in the CDR3. The CDR3 protein is CASTSPGYGNTIYF.

V and J are TRBV5-1 and TRBJ2-7; TCRdb designates TRBD1, a call that cannot be tested without DNA. Per germline, CDR1 SGHRS and CDR2 YFSETQ. This CDR3 has 14 amino acids. The CDR3 reads CASSRGTNSYEQYF.

The chain has TRBV12-3 or TRBV12-4 and TRBJ1-5; TCRdb gives TRBD1 as the D gene, but with no DNA this cannot be confirmed. The CDR3 spans 14 residues. CDR3 sequence: CASSFQGAGQPQHF.

V usage is TRBV29-1 and J usage is TRBJ1-1; the D call from TCRdb, TRBD1, cannot be confirmed without DNA. CDR3 length: 16 amino acids. The germline V gene has CDR1 SQVTM and CDR2 ANQGSEA. CDR3: CSAAARVTGLNTEAFF.